This TCR beta chain was recovered during a study of T cell responses to AZD1222 COVID-19 vaccine. V was cut by 2 bases and J by 5 bases, with 15 bases left in between. This CDR3 spans 15 amino acids. CDR1 is MDHEN, CDR2 SYDVKM, per germline. Measured with immunoSEQ multiplex PCR; TCRdb has only the in-frame clones, and not every one. The sample shows roughly 99,000 clones, approximately 90% of them seen only once. The sequence came from an adult who received the AZD1222 COVID-19 vaccine. The source was peripheral blood, collected 28 days after the second AZD1222 dose. V is TRBV28 and J is TRBJ1-1, with D maybe TRBD1 (5 bases). CDR3 region: CASSLVRGRGTEAFF. The CDR3 bases are TGTGCCAGCAGTTTAGTTCGGGGGAGGGGTACTGAAGCTTTCTTT. The entire variable domain, with the rest obtained from reference TRBV28 and TRBJ1-1, is as follows: DVKVTQSSRYLVKRTGEKVFLECVQDMDHENMFWYRQDPGLGLRLIYFSYDVKMKEKGDIPEGYSVSREKKERFSLILESASTNQTSMYLCASSLVRGRGTEAFFGQGTRLTVV.